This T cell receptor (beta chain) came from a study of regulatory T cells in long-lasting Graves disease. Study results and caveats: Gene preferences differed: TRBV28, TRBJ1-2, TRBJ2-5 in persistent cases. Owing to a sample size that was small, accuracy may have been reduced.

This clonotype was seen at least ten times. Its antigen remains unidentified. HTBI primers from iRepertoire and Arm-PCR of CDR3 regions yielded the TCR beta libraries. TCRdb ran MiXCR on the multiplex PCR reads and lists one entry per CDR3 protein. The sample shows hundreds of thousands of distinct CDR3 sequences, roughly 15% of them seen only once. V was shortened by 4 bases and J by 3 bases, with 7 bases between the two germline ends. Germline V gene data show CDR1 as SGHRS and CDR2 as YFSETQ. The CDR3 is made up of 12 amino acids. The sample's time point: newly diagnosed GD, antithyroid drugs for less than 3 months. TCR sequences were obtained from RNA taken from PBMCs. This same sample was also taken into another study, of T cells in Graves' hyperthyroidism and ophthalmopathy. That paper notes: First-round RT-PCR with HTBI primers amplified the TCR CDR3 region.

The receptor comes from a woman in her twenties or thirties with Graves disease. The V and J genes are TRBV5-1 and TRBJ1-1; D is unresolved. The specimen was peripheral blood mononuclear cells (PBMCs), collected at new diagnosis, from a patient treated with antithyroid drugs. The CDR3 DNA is TGCGCCAGCAGCAGGGAGGACACTGAAGCTTTCTTT. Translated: CASSREDTEAFF.